The 4 T cell receptor beta chains below were found in one sample sequenced in a study of early T cells in non-severe SARS-CoV-2 infection (dated by TCRdb to about 2021). Library method: 5' RACE. Sequenced on a NextSeq 500. In TCRdb, the public reads were trimmed at Q25 with fastp and aligned with MiXCR, with productive beta chains retained. Rows with a matching CDR3 protein are joined into one entry that keeps the most common DNA and genes. Counted in this sample were 85,000 to 100,000 distinct CDR3 sequences; around 16% of them appeared once. Around 5% of the sample lies in the top ten. The sequencing used whole blood, collected at baseline. The origin of the receptors is an adult who was a healthcare worker with PCR-confirmed SARS-CoV-2 infection or an uninfected control (not recorded which).

This clonotype was seen more than once but under ten times. CDR3 in amino acids: CASSKTDYLGGEQFF. CDR3 nucleotide sequence: TGTGCCAGCAGTAAGACGGACTACCTGGGCGGGGAGCAGTTCTTC. V usage is TRBV7-9 and J usage is TRBJ2-1, with D perhaps matching TRBD2 (6 bases). Trimming stripped 6 bases from V and 10 bases from J, with 22 bases between. The CDR3 spans 15 residues. Germline assignment: CDR1 SEHNR and CDR2 FQNEAQ (reference sequence).

The chain employs TRBV7-9 and TRBJ1-1; D remains unclear. Germline V CDR1 and CDR2: SEHNR, FQNEAQ (reference sequence). Trimming pared 4 bases from V and 3 bases from J, leaving 9 bases between. The CDR3 has 13 residues. CDR3 sequence reads: CASSSIRDTEAFF. The CDR3 DNA reads as TGTGCCAGCAGCTCGATCCGGGACACTGAAGCTTTCTTT.

This clonotype was picked up a small number of times. The V call is TRBV4-3, the J call TRBJ2-7, with D possibly being TRBD2 (5 bases). The germline V and J ends were trimmed by 1 base and 2 bases, with 21 bases remaining between them. Germline CDR1 is LGHNA and CDR2 is YSLEER. This CDR3 has 18 amino acids. CDR3: CASSQARGYGRDAYEQYF. Here the CDR3 DNA reads TGCGCCAGCAGCCAAGCTCGGGGTTACGGCCGTGATGCCTACGAGCAGTACTTC.

The chain has TRBV7-2 and TRBJ2-1; D call uncertain. V was cut by 1 base and J by 6 bases, with 13 bases left in between. This CDR3 has 15 residues. Per the germline V gene, CDR1 is SGHTA and CDR2 is FQGNSA. In nucleotides, the CDR3 is TGTGCCAGCAGCTTAGGCGTCAGGTCTTTCAATGAGCAGTTCTTC. Protein sequence: CASSLGVRSFNEQFF.